The sequence of this T cell receptor (beta chain) was determined in a study of Ad26.COV2.S vaccination and SARS-CoV-2 variants. Study background: Once or twice, 56 days apart, Ad26.COV2.S was delivered intramuscularly.

From germline, CDR1 is MNHEY and CDR2 SVGAGI. The CDR3 length is 14 residues. Trimming cost V 10 bases and J 4 bases; bases outside gene matches: 12. Treatment in this sample: some 19 received Ad26.COV2.S at low or high dose, single or two shots; about five received placebo; per-sample allocation not given. Vaccine and placebo recipients were sampled on day 63 after the first injection. The method was immunoSEQ multiplex PCR; TCRdb's version includes in-frame clones alone and lacks a portion of them. The sample contains about 320,000 clones, roughly 88% of which appear only once. V gene TRBV6-5 combines with J gene TRBJ1-1; 7 bases agree with TRBD1. This clonotype was obtained from a person between 18 and 60 years old who received the Ad26.COV2.S COVID-19 vaccine or a placebo. The starting material was peripheral blood, obtained in a trial of Ad26.COV2.S vaccine versus placebo. The CDR3 DNA follows: TGTGCCACCCTCCGGGACAGAGGGCCCACTGAAGCTTTCTTT. Translation: CATLRDRGPTEAFF.